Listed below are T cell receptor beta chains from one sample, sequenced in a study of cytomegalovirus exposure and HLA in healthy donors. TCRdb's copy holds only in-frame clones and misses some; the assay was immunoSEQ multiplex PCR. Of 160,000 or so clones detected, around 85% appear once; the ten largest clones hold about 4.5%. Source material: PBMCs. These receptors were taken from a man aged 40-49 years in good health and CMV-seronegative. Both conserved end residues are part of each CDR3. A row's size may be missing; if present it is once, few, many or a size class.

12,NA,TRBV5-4,CASSLHNEKLFF
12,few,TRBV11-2,CASSLDRETQYF
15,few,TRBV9,CASSVGTGGNYEQYF
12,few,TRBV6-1,CALDSPNSPLHF
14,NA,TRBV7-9,CASSFQLAEETQYF
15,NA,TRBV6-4,CASSDGSGGHNEQFF
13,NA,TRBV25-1,CASSEGRGETQYF
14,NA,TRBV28,CASSPGTGEDGYTF
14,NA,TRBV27,CASSLAGVTDTQYF
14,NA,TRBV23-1,CASRTDRGHEKLFF
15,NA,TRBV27,CASSLSSGLEEKLFF
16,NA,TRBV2,CASSFTTSGSTDTQYF
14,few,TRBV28,CASSPSGEAEKLFF
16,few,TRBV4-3,CASSHGGTGFTGELFF
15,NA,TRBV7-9,CASSFWDWGAAPLHF
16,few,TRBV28,CASSYAPGPGGEKLFF
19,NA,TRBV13,CASSLYNPGQGAVNTEAFF
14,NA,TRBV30,CACTTGKLSYEQYF
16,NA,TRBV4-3,CASSQEGQSTNEKLFF
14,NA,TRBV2,CASILAGGLNEQFF
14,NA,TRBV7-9,CASSIRQGNTEAFF
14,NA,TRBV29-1,CSARAGTGGTEAFF
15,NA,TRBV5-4,CASSFGGGPTYEQYF
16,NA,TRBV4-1,CASSQTGGTTNEKLFF
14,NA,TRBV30,CAWNDGRGTGELFF
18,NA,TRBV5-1,CASSLGGGEWSSYNEQFF
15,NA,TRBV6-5,CASSYGTGYSYEQYF